This TCR beta chain was identified during a study of blood T cells in healthy people across ages. Whole-study findings and limits: Compared with aged donors, long-lived donors showed fewer expanded clones, suggesting selection.

This clonotype was counted only a few times. The target antigen is unknown. A J-beta primer mix and a sample-barcoded 5' primer were used in a second PCR of about 6 to 12 cycles. TCRdb analysed the 5' RACE reads with MiXCR anew, one entry per CDR3 protein. The data contain roughly 800,000 distinct CDR3 sequences, around a quarter of them singletons. The CDR3 runs to 13 residues. V was pared by 3 bases and J by 3 bases, with 9 bases between. The germline CDR1 and CDR2 sequences are DFQATT and SNEGSKA (reference sequence). The same sample was also used in a study of T cells of mothers and their children.

This receptor was identified in a boy aged 10-17 years in good health. Sequences were obtained from blood. V and J are TRBV20-1 and TRBJ1-5; unclear D gene. CDR3: CSARSGHNQPQHF. CDR3 coding DNA: TGCAGTGCTAGGTCTGGGCACAATCAGCCCCAGCATTTT.